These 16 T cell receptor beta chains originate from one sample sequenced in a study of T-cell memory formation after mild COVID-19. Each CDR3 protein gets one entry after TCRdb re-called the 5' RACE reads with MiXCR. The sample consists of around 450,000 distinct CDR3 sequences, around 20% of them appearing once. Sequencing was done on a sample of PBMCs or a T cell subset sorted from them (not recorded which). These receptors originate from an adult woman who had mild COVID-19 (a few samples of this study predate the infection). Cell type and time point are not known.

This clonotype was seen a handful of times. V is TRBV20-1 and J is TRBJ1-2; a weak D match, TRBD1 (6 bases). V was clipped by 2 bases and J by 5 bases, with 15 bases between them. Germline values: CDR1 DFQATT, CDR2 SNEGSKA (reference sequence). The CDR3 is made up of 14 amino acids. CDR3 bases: TGCAGTGCTAGACTCCCAGGACAGCTTTATGGCTACACCTTC. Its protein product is CSARLPGQLYGYTF.

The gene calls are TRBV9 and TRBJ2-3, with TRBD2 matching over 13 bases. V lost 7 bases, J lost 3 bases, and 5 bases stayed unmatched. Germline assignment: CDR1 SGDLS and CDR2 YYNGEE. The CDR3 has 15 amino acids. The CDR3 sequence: CASGTSGVVTDTQYF. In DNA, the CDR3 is TGTGCCAGCGGGACTAGCGGGGTTGTTACAGATACGCAGTATTTT. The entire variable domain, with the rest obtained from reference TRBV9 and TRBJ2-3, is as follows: DSGVTQTPKHLITATGQRVTLRCSPRSGDLSVYWYQQSLDQGLQFLIQYYNGEERAKGNILERFSAQQFPDLHSELNLSSLELGDSALYFCASGTSGVVTDTQYFGPGTRLTVL.

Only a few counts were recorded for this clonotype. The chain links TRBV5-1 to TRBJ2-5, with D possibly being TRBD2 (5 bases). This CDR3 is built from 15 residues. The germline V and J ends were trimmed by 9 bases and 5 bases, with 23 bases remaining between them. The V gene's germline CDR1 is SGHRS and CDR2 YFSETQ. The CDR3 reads CANTVTRRGPETQYF. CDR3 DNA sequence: TGCGCCAATACCGTGACCCGTAGAGGGCCTGAGACCCAGTACTTC. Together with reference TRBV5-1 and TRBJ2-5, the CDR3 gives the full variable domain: KAGVTQTPRYLIKTRGQQVTLSCSPISGHRSVSWYQQTPGQGLQFLFEYFSETQRNKGNFPGRFSGRQFSNSRSEMNVSTLELGDSALYLCANTVTRRGPETQYFGPGTRLLVL.

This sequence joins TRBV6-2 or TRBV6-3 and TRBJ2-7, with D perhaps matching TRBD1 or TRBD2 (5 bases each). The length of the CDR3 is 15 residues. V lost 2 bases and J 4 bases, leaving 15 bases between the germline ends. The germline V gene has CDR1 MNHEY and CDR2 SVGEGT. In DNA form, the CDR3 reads TGTGCCAGCAGTTACCTCACCCGGGACGGTTACGAGCAGTACTTC. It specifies CASSYLTRDGYEQYF.

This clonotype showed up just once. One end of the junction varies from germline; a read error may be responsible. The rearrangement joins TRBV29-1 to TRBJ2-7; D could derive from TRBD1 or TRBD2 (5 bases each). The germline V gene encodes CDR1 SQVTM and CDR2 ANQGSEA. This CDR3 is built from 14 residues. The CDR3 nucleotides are TGCGGCGTTGATGGGTTTGGGACGAGATACGAGCAGTACTTC. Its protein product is CGVDGFGTRYEQYF.

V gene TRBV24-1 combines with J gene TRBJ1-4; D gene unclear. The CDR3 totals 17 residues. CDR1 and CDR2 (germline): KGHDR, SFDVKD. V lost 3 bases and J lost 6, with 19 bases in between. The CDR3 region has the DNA TGTGCCACCAGTGATCCTGACGAGGTCGGGGATGATGAAAAACTGTTTTTT. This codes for CATSDPDEVGDDEKLFF.

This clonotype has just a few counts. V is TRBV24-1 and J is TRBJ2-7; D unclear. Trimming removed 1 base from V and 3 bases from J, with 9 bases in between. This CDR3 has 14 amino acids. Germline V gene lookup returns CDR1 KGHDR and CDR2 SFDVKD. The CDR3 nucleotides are TGTGCCACCAGTGATTTTCCAAGGAGCTACGAGCAGTACTTC. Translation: CATSDFPRSYEQYF.

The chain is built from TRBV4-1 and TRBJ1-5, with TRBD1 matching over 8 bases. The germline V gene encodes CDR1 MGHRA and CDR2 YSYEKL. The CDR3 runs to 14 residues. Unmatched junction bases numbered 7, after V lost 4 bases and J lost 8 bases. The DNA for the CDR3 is TGCGCCAGCAGCCTACAGGGGGTTGGAGAGCCCCAGCATTTT. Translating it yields CASSLQGVGEPQHF.

CDR3 region: CASSIGDGSTDTQYF. In DNA form, the CDR3 reads TGTGCCAGTAGTATAGGGGACGGCAGCACAGATACGCAGTATTTT. This chain joins TRBV19 and TRBJ2-3; D could derive from TRBD1 or TRBD2 (5 bases each). V was cut by 1 base and J by 0 bases, with 8 bases left in between. Germline assignment: CDR1 LNHDA and CDR2 SQIVND (reference sequence). CDR3 length: 15 amino acids.

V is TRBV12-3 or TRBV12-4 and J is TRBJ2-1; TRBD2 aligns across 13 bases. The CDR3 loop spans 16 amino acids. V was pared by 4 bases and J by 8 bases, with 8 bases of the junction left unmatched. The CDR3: CASSSELAGGLDEQFF. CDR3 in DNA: TGTGCCAGCAGTTCCGAACTAGCGGGGGGGCTCGATGAGCAGTTCTTC.

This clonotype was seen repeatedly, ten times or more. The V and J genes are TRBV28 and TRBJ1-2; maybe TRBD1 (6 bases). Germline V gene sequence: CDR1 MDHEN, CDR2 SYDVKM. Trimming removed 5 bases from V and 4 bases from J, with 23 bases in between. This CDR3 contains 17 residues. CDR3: CASSRADRGATSYGYTF. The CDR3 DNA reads TGTGCCAGCAGTCGGGCCGATCGGGGGGCAACTAGCTATGGCTACACCTTC.

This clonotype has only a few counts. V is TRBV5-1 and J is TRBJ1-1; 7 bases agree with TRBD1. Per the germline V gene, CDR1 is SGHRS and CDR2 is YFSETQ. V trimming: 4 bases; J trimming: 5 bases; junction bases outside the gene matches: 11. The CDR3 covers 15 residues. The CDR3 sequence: CASSKRQGGDTEAFF. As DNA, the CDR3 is TGCGCCAGCAGCAAAAGACAGGGCGGGGATACTGAAGCTTTCTTT.

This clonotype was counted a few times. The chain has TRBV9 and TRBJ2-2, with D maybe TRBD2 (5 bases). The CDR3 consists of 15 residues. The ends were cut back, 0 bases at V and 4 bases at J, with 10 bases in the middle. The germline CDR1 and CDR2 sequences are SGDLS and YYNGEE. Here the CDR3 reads CASSVGRVSTGELFF. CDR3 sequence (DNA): TGTGCCAGCAGCGTAGGGCGGGTGTCCACCGGGGAGCTGTTTTTT. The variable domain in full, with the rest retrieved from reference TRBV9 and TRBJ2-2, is DSGVTQTPKHLITATGQRVTLRCSPRSGDLSVYWYQQSLDQGLQFLIQYYNGEERAKGNILERFSAQQFPDLHSELNLSSLELGDSALYFCASSVGRVSTGELFFGEGSRLTVL.

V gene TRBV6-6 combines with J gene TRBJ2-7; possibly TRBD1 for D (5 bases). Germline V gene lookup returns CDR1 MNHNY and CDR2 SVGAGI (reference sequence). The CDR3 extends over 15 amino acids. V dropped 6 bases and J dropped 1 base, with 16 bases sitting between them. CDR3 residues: CASRVRQGTSYEQYF. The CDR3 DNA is TGTGCCAGCAGGGTCCGGCAGGGTACATCCTACGAGCAGTACTTC.

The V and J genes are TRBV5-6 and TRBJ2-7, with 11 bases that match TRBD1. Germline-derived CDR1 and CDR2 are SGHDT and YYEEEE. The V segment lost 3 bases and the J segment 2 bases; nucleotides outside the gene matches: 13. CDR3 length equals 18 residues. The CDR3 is CASSSPAGQGAPPYEQYF. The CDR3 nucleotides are TGTGCCAGCAGCTCTCCAGCAGGACAGGGGGCTCCTCCCTACGAGCAGTACTTC.

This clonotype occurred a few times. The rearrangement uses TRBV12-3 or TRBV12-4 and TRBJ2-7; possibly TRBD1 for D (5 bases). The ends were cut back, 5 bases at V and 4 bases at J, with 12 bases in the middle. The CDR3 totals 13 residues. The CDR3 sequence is CASSPRGWYEQYF. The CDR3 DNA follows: TGTGCCAGCAGTCCTAGGGGTTGGTACGAGCAGTACTTC.